This paragraph reports one T cell receptor (beta chain). What it binds is unknown. CDR3 length: 13 amino acids. Trimming removed 7 bases at V and 1 base at J, with 10 bases between. Germline CDR1 reads MNHEY; CDR2 reads SVGAGI. The sample is drawn from a study of T cell responses to AZD1222 COVID-19 vaccine. Study results and limitations: Donors skewed white British and female; clonal diversity was possibly underestimated. Regions 160-218 and 743-854 held dominance among vaccine-associated CD4 TCRs, which spanned spike.

The method was immunoSEQ multiplex PCR; TCRdb's version includes in-frame clones alone and lacks a portion of them. The repertoire holds approximately 150,000 clones, 90% seen once, with 1.5% to 2% in the top ten. The receptor was derived from an adult who received the AZD1222 COVID-19 vaccine. The V call is TRBV6-5, the J call TRBJ2-5, with unresolved D. Source: peripheral blood, taken 28 days after the second AZD1222 dose. The CDR3 protein is CASIRGIQETQYF. CDR3 DNA: TGTGCCAGCATTAGAGGCATCCAAGAGACCCAGTACTTC.